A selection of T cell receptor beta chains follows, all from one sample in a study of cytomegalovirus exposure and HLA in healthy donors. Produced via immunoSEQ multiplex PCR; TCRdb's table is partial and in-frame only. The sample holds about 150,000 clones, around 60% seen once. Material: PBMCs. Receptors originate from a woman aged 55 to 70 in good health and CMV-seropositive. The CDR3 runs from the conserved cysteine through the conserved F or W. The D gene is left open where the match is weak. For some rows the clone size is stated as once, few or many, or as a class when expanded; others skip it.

cdr3_nt: TGTGCCTGGACTAGCGCTAGCACAGATACGCAGTATTTT; cdr3_aa: CAWTSASTDTQYF; v_call: TRBV30; d_call: NA; clone_size: NA; j_call: TRBJ2-3
cdr3_nt: TGCGCCAGCAGCTTGGTTACAGGGGGCACAGATACGCAGTATTTT; cdr3_aa: CASSLVTGGTDTQYF; v_call: TRBV5-1; d_call: TRBD1; clone_size: NA; j_call: TRBJ2-3
cdr3_nt: TGCAGTGGGTGGGAGTACACTGAAGCTTTCTTT; cdr3_aa: CSGWEYTEAFF; v_call: TRBV20-1; d_call: NA; clone_size: NA; j_call: TRBJ1-1
cdr3_nt: TGTGCCAGCAGCCACCGGAGCTACGGGGAGCTGTTTTTT; cdr3_aa: CASSHRSYGELFF; v_call: TRBV9; d_call: NA; clone_size: few; j_call: TRBJ2-2
cdr3_nt: TGCAGTGCTCGACAGAACTACGAGCAGTACTTC; cdr3_aa: CSARQNYEQYF; v_call: TRBV20-1; d_call: NA; clone_size: NA; j_call: TRBJ2-7
cdr3_nt: TGTGCCAGCAGTGGGTTAGCGAGGAACACCGGGGAGCTGTTTTTT; cdr3_aa: CASSGLARNTGELFF; v_call: TRBV2; d_call: NA; clone_size: NA; j_call: TRBJ2-2
cdr3_nt: TGTGCCAGCAGCCCGGGGGTCGGAGGGGGCACAGATACGCAGTATTTT; cdr3_aa: CASSPGVGGGTDTQYF; v_call: TRBV4-2; d_call: NA; clone_size: NA; j_call: TRBJ2-3
cdr3_nt: TGTGCCAGTTATTCCTACGAGCAGTACTTC; cdr3_aa: CASYSYEQYF; v_call: TRBV6-1; d_call: NA; clone_size: NA; j_call: TRBJ2-7
cdr3_nt: TGTGCCAGCAGCTTAATAACAGCTCCCAATCAGCCCCAGCATTTT; cdr3_aa: CASSLITAPNQPQHF; v_call: TRBV7-2; d_call: NA; clone_size: NA; j_call: TRBJ1-5
cdr3_nt: TGTGCCAGCAGCTCAGACGACAGGTTTTACACTGAAGCTTTCTTT; cdr3_aa: CASSSDDRFYTEAFF; v_call: TRBV7-8; d_call: NA; clone_size: NA; j_call: TRBJ1-1
cdr3_nt: TGTGCCGCAGGAGACAGGGGGGGAGAGCAGTACTTC; cdr3_aa: CAAGDRGGEQYF; v_call: TRBV10-3; d_call: TRBD1; clone_size: NA; j_call: TRBJ2-7
cdr3_nt: TGTGCCAGCAGCTTCGCCGGGGCAGGGGACGCAGATACGCAGTATTTT; cdr3_aa: CASSFAGAGDADTQYF; v_call: TRBV11-3; d_call: NA; clone_size: few; j_call: TRBJ2-3
cdr3_nt: TGTGCCAGCAGTTACCCCAGTGGGGGGCCCGGGACTAGCTCGTACAATGAGCAGTTCTTC; cdr3_aa: CASSYPSGGPGTSSYNEQFF; v_call: TRBV28; d_call: TRBD2; clone_size: NA; j_call: TRBJ2-1
cdr3_nt: TGTGCCAGCAGCTTAGATTGGGCCGAACAAGGAGCTTTCTTT; cdr3_aa: CASSLDWAEQGAFF; v_call: TRBV7-2; d_call: NA; clone_size: NA; j_call: TRBJ1-1
cdr3_nt: TGTGCCAGCAGCCCCCGGGTAGCGGGAGGGGATAATGAGCAGTTCTTC; cdr3_aa: CASSPRVAGGDNEQFF; v_call: TRBV5-4; d_call: TRBD2; clone_size: NA; j_call: TRBJ2-1
cdr3_nt: TGTGCCAGCAGCTTCACAGGGAGCGAGCAGTACTTC; cdr3_aa: CASSFTGSEQYF; v_call: TRBV5-5; d_call: NA; clone_size: NA; j_call: TRBJ2-7
cdr3_nt: TGTGCCAGCAGCTTAGAGGGACTAGCGCTATACACCGGGGAGCTGTTTTTT; cdr3_aa: CASSLEGLALYTGELFF; v_call: TRBV5-6; d_call: TRBD2; clone_size: NA; j_call: TRBJ2-2
cdr3_nt: TGCAGCGTTGACGGGACAGGGGGTACAGATACGCAGTATTTT; cdr3_aa: CSVDGTGGTDTQYF; v_call: TRBV29-1; d_call: TRBD1; clone_size: NA; j_call: TRBJ2-3
cdr3_nt: TGTGCCTGGAGTGCCCTTCTGGGGAGTGGAGCTTTCTTT; cdr3_aa: CAWSALLGSGAFF; v_call: TRBV30; d_call: NA; clone_size: NA; j_call: TRBJ1-1
cdr3_nt: TGCGCCAGCAGCTCCGGACAGGGACGGACTTCACCCCTCCACTTT; cdr3_aa: CASSSGQGRTSPLHF; v_call: TRBV5-1; d_call: TRBD1; clone_size: few; j_call: TRBJ1-6
cdr3_nt: TGTGCCAGCAGCTTAGCGCTAGGAGGGAACTACGAGCAGTACTTC; cdr3_aa: CASSLALGGNYEQYF; v_call: TRBV7-6; d_call: NA; clone_size: NA; j_call: TRBJ2-7
cdr3_nt: TGTGCCAGCAGCCCGGGACTCCAGGGCGGGGAGACCCAGTACTTC; cdr3_aa: CASSPGLQGGETQYF; v_call: TRBV9; d_call: NA; clone_size: NA; j_call: TRBJ2-5
cdr3_nt: TGTGCCAGCAGTGAAGCTCCGACAGGGAGCACTGAAGCTTTCTTT; cdr3_aa: CASSEAPTGSTEAFF; v_call: TRBV2; d_call: TRBD1; clone_size: NA; j_call: TRBJ1-1
cdr3_nt: TGTGCCAGCAGCCGGTCTTACAATGAGCAGTTCTTC; cdr3_aa: CASSRSYNEQFF; v_call: TRBV27; d_call: NA; clone_size: NA; j_call: TRBJ2-1
cdr3_nt: TGTGCCAGCAGCTTAGCAGGGGGCAGCTCCTACAATGAGCAGTTCTTC; cdr3_aa: CASSLAGGSSYNEQFF; v_call: TRBV16; d_call: TRBD1; clone_size: NA; j_call: TRBJ2-1
cdr3_nt: TGCAGCGTTGGGCCGACAGGGGCCCACGAGCAGTACTTC; cdr3_aa: CSVGPTGAHEQYF; v_call: TRBV29-1; d_call: TRBD1; clone_size: few; j_call: TRBJ2-7
cdr3_nt: TGCAGTGCGGACCCAGGGGGTGGCTACACCTTC; cdr3_aa: CSADPGGGYTF; v_call: TRBV20-1; d_call: TRBD1; clone_size: NA; j_call: TRBJ1-2
cdr3_nt: TGTGCCAGCAGGGAGGGCGGCGGGGGGAAAACTGAAGCTTTCTTT; cdr3_aa: CASREGGGGKTEAFF; v_call: TRBV7-9; d_call: NA; clone_size: NA; j_call: TRBJ1-1
cdr3_nt: TGTGCCAGCAGCCTCACAGATACGCAGTATTTT; cdr3_aa: CASSLTDTQYF; v_call: TRBV7-3; d_call: NA; clone_size: NA; j_call: TRBJ2-3
cdr3_nt: TGTGCCAGCAGCCCGGGACAGACCATACAAGAGACCCAGTACTTC; cdr3_aa: CASSPGQTIQETQYF; v_call: TRBV7-9; d_call: TRBD1; clone_size: NA; j_call: TRBJ2-5
cdr3_nt: TGTGCCAGCAGCCAAGCTAGCGGGAGCTCCTACAATGAGCAGTTCTTC; cdr3_aa: CASSQASGSSYNEQFF; v_call: TRBV4-2; d_call: TRBD2; clone_size: NA; j_call: TRBJ2-1
cdr3_nt: TGTGCCAGCAGCGCCGTACCGGGACTAGCTTACGAGCAGTACTTC; cdr3_aa: CASSAVPGLAYEQYF; v_call: TRBV7-9; d_call: TRBD2; clone_size: few; j_call: TRBJ2-7
cdr3_nt: TGTGCCAGCAGCCAAGCGGCCTACGAGCAGTACTTC; cdr3_aa: CASSQAAYEQYF; v_call: TRBV14; d_call: NA; clone_size: NA; j_call: TRBJ2-7
cdr3_nt: TGTGCCAGCAGCATCCGGACTAGCGGGAGTACAAATGAGCAGTTCTTC; cdr3_aa: CASSIRTSGSTNEQFF; v_call: TRBV7-8; d_call: TRBD2; clone_size: few; j_call: TRBJ2-1
cdr3_nt: TGTGCCAGCAGGTCCACCCATAGCGGGCAATGGGGAGATACGCAGTATTTT; cdr3_aa: CASRSTHSGQWGDTQYF; v_call: TRBV12-1; d_call: NA; clone_size: few; j_call: TRBJ2-3